This TCR beta chain came from a study of CD8+ T cells in alopecia areata. Extracted RNA was reverse transcribed, and the resulting cDNA served as sequencing template. This table comes from immunoSEQ multiplex PCR, and its TCRdb copy is limited to in-frame clones, with some not included. The sample holds roughly 60,000 clones, roughly 40% seen once. The sequence came from a human donor with alopecia areata. Sequences were obtained from NKG2D-low CD8+ T cells sorted from blood.

The CDR3 spells CASSALDRGYEQYF. DNA for the CDR3: TGTGCCAGCAGCGCCCTGGACAGGGGCTACGAGCAGTACTTC. The V gene is TRBV5-6, the J gene TRBJ2-5, with 9 nucleotides matching TRBD1. The assigned J gene may be wrong: the sequence end matches TRBJ2-7 better. The V gene's germline CDR1 is SGHDT and CDR2 YYEEEE. This CDR3 spans 14 amino acids.